These 27 T cell receptor beta chains share one sample of origin, sequenced in a study of shared clonotypes between healthy human individuals. Naive CD8 cells, CD45RO-negative and positively selected for CCR7, excluded terminally differentiated effector memory CD45RA+ cells. The protocol was immunoSEQ multiplex PCR, while the TCRdb copy is restricted to in-frame clones and leaves out a portion. This table has over 2,000,000 clones, 93% appearing once. Sequencing was carried out using naive CD8+ T cells from PBMCs. The origin of the receptors is a man between 18 and 35 years old in good health. Some clones in this sample may be carry-over from other donors' samples.

The CDR3 region has the DNA TGTGCCAGCAGCTTAGTCCCTGAGCGGGTTTACACCGGGGAGCTGTTTTTT. It specifies CASSLVPERVYTGELFF. This chain connects TRBV11-2 to TRBJ2-2; D might be TRBD2 (6 bases). This CDR3 has 17 residues. Germline V gene sequence: CDR1 SGHAT, CDR2 FQNNGV. V lost 1 base and J lost 3, with 15 bases in between.

This sequence joins TRBV7-9 and TRBJ2-5, with D unresolved. V lost 10 bases to trimming and J lost 2 bases, with 17 bases between them. Germline CDR1 and CDR2: SEHNR and FQNEAQ (reference sequence). This CDR3 is built from 14 residues. The CDR3 region has the DNA TGTGCCACCGGCCTCGGCCCCGGACAAGAGACCCAGTACTTC. It specifies CATGLGPGQETQYF.

The chain combines TRBV6-6 with TRBJ2-2; D may be TRBD1 (6 bases). Trimming took 5 bases from V and 6 from J, leaving 7 bases between them. The germline CDR1 and CDR2 sequences are MNHNY and SVGAGI (reference sequence). The CDR3 is 12 residues long. The CDR3 bases are TGTGCCAGCAGTCAGGGGTCCGGGGAGCTGTTTTTT. This translates into CASSQGSGELFF.

This rearrangement joins TRBV28 to TRBJ2-5, with 14 bases aligning to TRBD2. Trimming at V came to 0 bases and at J to 4 bases, leaving 1 base not matched to a gene. The CDR3 sequence is 16 residues long. CDR1 is MDHEN and CDR2 is SYDVKM in the germline V gene. CDR3 in amino acids: CASSLWTSGRVETQYF. As DNA, the CDR3 is TGTGCCAGCAGTTTATGGACTAGCGGGAGGGTAGAGACCCAGTACTTC.

The rearrangement links TRBV27 to TRBJ1-5, with a weak D call TRBD1 (6 bases). V dropped 8 bases and J dropped 2 bases, with 16 bases sitting between them. This CDR3 has 15 residues. Germline V CDR1 and CDR2: MNHEY, SMNVEV (reference sequence). Here the CDR3 reads CASSKYGGGNQPQHF. CDR3 coding DNA: TGTGCCAGCTCCAAATATGGGGGCGGCAATCAGCCCCAGCATTTT.

This chain uses TRBV5-1 with TRBJ2-7, with 8 bases aligning to TRBD1. In germline, CDR1 is SGHRS, CDR2 YFSETQ. The CDR3 length is 15 residues. The V segment lost 4 bases and the J segment 5 bases; nucleotides outside the gene matches: 11. The CDR3 nucleotides read TGCGCCAGCAGCCCCATCCCGGGACAGGTTGACGAGCAGTACTTC. As protein: CASSPIPGQVDEQYF.

The rearrangement links TRBV7-3 to TRBJ2-1; 11 nucleotides agree with TRBD2. Per germline, CDR1 SGHTA and CDR2 FQGTGA. J gave up 4 bases and V 2 bases, and 4 bases lay outside the gene matches. The CDR3 length is 16 residues. The CDR3 sequence is CASSLVAGGIYNEQFF. Written as DNA, the CDR3 is TGTGCCAGCAGCTTAGTAGCGGGAGGGATATACAATGAGCAGTTCTTC.

The chain couples TRBV11-2 to TRBJ2-7, with a weak D call TRBD1 (5 bases). Per germline, CDR1 SGHAT and CDR2 FQNNGV. The CDR3 is made up of 13 amino acids. Trimming removed 8 bases from V and 0 bases from J, with 11 bases in between. The CDR3 spells CASQGRISYEQYF. DNA of the CDR3: TGTGCCAGCCAGGGCAGGATCTCCTACGAGCAGTACTTC.

The V gene is TRBV28, the J gene TRBJ2-5; 8 bases are shared with TRBD2. The CDR3 sequence is 15 residues long. Trimming cost V 0 bases and J 5 bases; bases outside gene matches: 5. CDR1 MDHEN and CDR2 SYDVKM come from the germline V gene. CDR3 protein: CASSLWGGRWETQYF. As DNA, the CDR3 is TGTGCCAGCAGTTTATGGGGCGGGAGGTGGGAGACCCAGTACTTC. Variable domain in full (rest from reference TRBV28 and TRBJ2-5): DVKVTQSSRYLVKRTGEKVFLECVQDMDHENMFWYRQDPGLGLRLIYFSYDVKMKEKGDIPEGYSVSREKKERFSLILESASTNQTSMYLCASSLWGGRWETQYFGPGTRLLVL.

The J gene is TRBJ2-7, the V gene TRBV10-3; D possibly corresponds to TRBD1 (6 bases). Trimming cost V 7 bases and J 1 base, with 8 bases left between them. Germline CDR1 and CDR2: ENHRY and SYGVKD. The CDR3 extends over 12 amino acids. DNA of the CDR3: TGTGCCATCAACGACAGGTCCTACGAGCAGTACTTC. This translates into CAINDRSYEQYF.

The chain combines TRBV6-5 with TRBJ1-1; D is unresolved. Germline V lookup: CDR1 MNHEY, CDR2 SVGAGI. V lost 2 bases to trimming and J lost 6 bases, with 16 bases between them. The CDR3 is 15 residues long. This chain's CDR3 is CASSYETGGRAEAFF. The DNA for the CDR3 is TGTGCCAGCAGTTACGAAACTGGAGGGCGAGCTGAAGCTTTCTTT.

This chain joins TRBV6-5 and TRBJ2-7; 11 bases agree with TRBD2. J was trimmed by 6 bases and V by 5 bases; bases with no gene match: 6. The CDR3 covers 14 residues. Per germline, CDR1 MNHEY and CDR2 SVGAGI. This CDR3 is CASSVGLAVPEQYF. CDR3 nucleotides: TGTGCCAGCAGTGTGGGACTAGCGGTACCCGAGCAGTACTTC.

V gene TRBV7-9 combines with J gene TRBJ2-7; 7 bases fit TRBD2. The CDR3 covers 15 residues. The germline gives CDR1 SEHNR, CDR2 FQNEAQ (reference sequence). V dropped 5 bases and J dropped 4; count of bases not matched to a gene: 11. CDR3 nucleotides: TGTGCCAGCAGCCCACTGGGGGGGTTTGGGTACGAGCAGTACTTC. This codes for CASSPLGGFGYEQYF.

The V gene is TRBV5-1, the J gene TRBJ1-4; tentatively, D is TRBD1 (5 bases). Germline V CDR1 and CDR2: SGHRS, YFSETQ. Trimming left V 2 bases short and J 7 bases short, with 21 bases between. The CDR3 totals 17 residues. CDR3 DNA sequence: TGCGCCAGCAGCTTCTGGGGGGATCGCAAAGTCGGTGAAAAACTGTTTTTT. Protein product: CASSFWGDRKVGEKLFF.

This chain links TRBV19 with TRBJ2-7; D might be TRBD1 (6 bases). Trimming pared 2 bases from V and 6 bases from J, leaving 11 bases between. Looked up from germline, CDR1 is LNHDA and CDR2 is SQIVND (reference sequence). CDR3 length: 13 amino acids. The chain's CDR3 is CASSIYPRGEQYF. CDR3 bases: TGTGCCAGTAGTATATACCCCAGGGGCGAGCAGTACTTC.

The chain carries TRBV9 and TRBJ2-1; D perhaps matches TRBD2 (6 bases). The CDR3 consists of 14 residues. CDR1 is SGDLS, CDR2 YYNGEE, per germline. V was cut by 4 bases and J by 3 bases, with 11 bases left in between. CDR3: CASSPGTGYNEQFF. The CDR3 nucleotides are TGTGCCAGCAGCCCCGGGACTGGCTACAATGAGCAGTTCTTC.

The chain couples TRBV27 to TRBJ1-1; 7 bases align to TRBD1. This CDR3 comprises 14 residues. Germline CDR1 reads MNHEY; CDR2 reads SMNVEV (reference sequence). Losses at the gene ends were 2 bases for V and 6 bases for J; bases not matched to a gene: 6. CDR3 nucleotides: TGTGCCAGCAGTTTAGACGACAGGGTCTCTGAAGCTTTCTTT. It codes for CASSLDDRVSEAFF.

The chain couples TRBV6-1 to TRBJ2-5; perhaps D is TRBD1 or TRBD2 (5 bases each). Germline CDR1 MNHNS, CDR2 SASEGT. The CDR3 contains 15 residues. V dropped 7 bases and J dropped 5 bases, with 20 bases sitting between them. Here the CDR3 reads CASTPGPGWGETQYF. CDR3 DNA: TGTGCCAGCACCCCTGGCCCAGGGTGGGGGGAGACCCAGTACTTC.

J is TRBJ2-7 and V is TRBV19; TRBD1 matches 8 bases. Germline trimming cut 7 bases from V and 6 bases from J; bases unmatched to any gene: 8. This CDR3 is built from 13 residues. CDR1 LNHDA and CDR2 SQIVND come from the germline V gene (reference sequence). CDR3 residues: CASIGTGITEQYF. DNA for the CDR3: TGTGCCAGTATCGGGACAGGAATCACCGAGCAGTACTTC. Drawing the rest from reference TRBV19 and TRBJ2-7, the complete variable domain is DGGITQSPKYLFRKEGQNVTLSCEQNLNHDAMYWYRQDPGQGLRLIYYSQIVNDFQKGDIAEGYSVSREKKESFPLTVTSAQKNPTAFYLCASIGTGITEQYFGPGTRLTVT.

This clone was picked up one time. V and J are TRBV4-2 and TRBJ2-1; 9 bases match TRBD2. This CDR3 has 17 residues. Germline V lookup: CDR1 LGHNA, CDR2 YNFKEQ. The V gene end was trimmed by 4 bases and the J gene end by 0 bases; junction bases not matched to a gene: 7. CDR3 amino acids: CASSPWTSEFSYNEQFF. In DNA, the CDR3 is TGTGCCAGCAGCCCTTGGACTAGCGAGTTCTCCTACAATGAGCAGTTCTTC.

The V gene is TRBV7-9, the J gene TRBJ2-5; D might be TRBD1 (6 bases). CDR3 length equals 13 residues. With 4 bases removed from V and 2 bases from J, the gap between germline ends came to 8 bases. CDR1 SEHNR and CDR2 FQNEAQ come from the germline V gene (reference sequence). The CDR3 sequence: CASSWTAQETQYF. The CDR3, as DNA: TGTGCCAGCAGCTGGACAGCACAAGAGACCCAGTACTTC.

J is TRBJ1-2 and V is TRBV4-1, with D perhaps TRBD1 (6 bases). The CDR3 runs 17 residues. V lost 3 bases to trimming and J lost 5 bases, with 22 bases between them. The germline V gene has CDR1 MGHRA and CDR2 YSYEKL. The chain's CDR3 is CASSQQGYSRGSYGYTF. The CDR3 coding sequence is TGCGCCAGCAGCCAGCAAGGGTACTCCAGGGGATCTTATGGCTACACCTTC.

The rearrangement joins TRBV28 to TRBJ1-4, with 9 bases that match TRBD1. This CDR3 contains 14 residues. Germline values: CDR1 MDHEN, CDR2 SYDVKM. V dropped 3 bases and J dropped 6; count of bases not matched to a gene: 2. CDR3 nucleotide sequence: TGTGCCAGCAGTTTGAGGGACAGGGATGAAAAACTGTTTTTT. Encoded protein: CASSLRDRDEKLFF.

V usage is TRBV15 and J usage is TRBJ2-2; D not resolved. Germline loops: CDR1 LNHNV, CDR2 YYDKDF (reference sequence). V lost 3 bases and J lost 3, with 20 bases in between. The CDR3 contains 18 residues. The CDR3 nucleotides read TGTGCCACCAGCAGGAGATTGTTGTGGGAAGAGGACACCGGGGAGCTGTTTTTT. This encodes CATSRRLLWEEDTGELFF.

This clone occurred a few times. The sample contains more than one DNA sequence encoding this CDR3. The gene calls are TRBV11-2 and TRBJ2-1; unclear D gene. The germline V gene encodes CDR1 SGHAT and CDR2 FQNNGV. The length of the CDR3 is 12 residues. V lost 1 base and J lost 7, with 5 bases in between. CDR3 loop: CASSLVVNEQFF. CDR3 in DNA: TGTGCCAGCAGCTTAGTTGTAAATGAGCAGTTCTTC.

This chain uses TRBV2 with TRBJ1-2; no clear D. V lost 7 bases and J lost 5, with 11 bases in between. Germline CDR1 and CDR2: SNHLY and FYNNEI. CDR3 length: 12 residues. This CDR3 reads CASMYRNYGYTF. The CDR3 DNA sequence: TGTGCCAGCATGTACAGAAATTATGGCTACACCTTC.

Of note for this clone: The sample contains more than one DNA sequence encoding this CDR3. The chain recombines TRBV10-3 with TRBJ2-2; 10 nucleotides agree with TRBD1. The germline CDR1 and CDR2 sequences are ENHRY and SYGVKD. This CDR3 comprises 15 residues. V was pared by 2 bases and J by 5 bases, with 2 bases of the junction left unmatched. Here the CDR3 DNA reads TGTGCCATCAGTGAGGGGACAGGGGTAACCGGGGAGCTGTTTTTT. Protein product: CAISEGTGVTGELFF.